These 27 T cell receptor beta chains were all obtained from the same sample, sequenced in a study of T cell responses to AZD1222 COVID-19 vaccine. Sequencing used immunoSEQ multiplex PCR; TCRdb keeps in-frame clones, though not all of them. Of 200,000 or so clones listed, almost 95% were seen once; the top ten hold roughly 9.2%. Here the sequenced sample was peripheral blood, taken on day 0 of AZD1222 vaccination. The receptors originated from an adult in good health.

The CDR3 region is CASSLDPGEGTGELFF. CDR3 sequence (DNA): TGTGCCAGCAGCTTAGATCCCGGGGAGGGAACCGGGGAGCTGTTTTTT. The chain combines TRBV13 with TRBJ2-2; 7 positions agree with TRBD2. The V gene's germline CDR1 is PRHDT and CDR2 FYEKMQ (reference sequence). The CDR3 sequence is 16 residues long. The V and J ends lost 1 base and 5 bases, in that order; junction bases with no gene match: 7.

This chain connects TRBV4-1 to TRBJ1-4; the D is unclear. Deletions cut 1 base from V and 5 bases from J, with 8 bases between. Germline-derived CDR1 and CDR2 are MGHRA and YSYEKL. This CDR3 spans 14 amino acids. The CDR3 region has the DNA TGCGCCAGCAGCCAAGGGAGTCCGAATGAAAAACTGTTTTTT. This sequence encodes CASSQGSPNEKLFF.

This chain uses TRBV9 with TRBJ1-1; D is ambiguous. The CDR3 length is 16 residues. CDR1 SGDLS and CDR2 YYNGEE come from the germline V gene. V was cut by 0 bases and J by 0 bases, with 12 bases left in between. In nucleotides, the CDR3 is TGTGCCAGCAGCGTAGCGGACTCGCTTTTGAACACTGAAGCTTTCTTT. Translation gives CASSVADSLLNTEAFF.

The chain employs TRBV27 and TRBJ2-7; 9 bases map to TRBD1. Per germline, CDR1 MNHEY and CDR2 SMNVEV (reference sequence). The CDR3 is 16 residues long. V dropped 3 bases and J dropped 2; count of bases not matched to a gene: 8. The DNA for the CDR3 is TGTGCCAGCAGTTTTTCGGGACAGGGATTTCCCTACGAGCAGTACTTC. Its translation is CASSFSGQGFPYEQYF.

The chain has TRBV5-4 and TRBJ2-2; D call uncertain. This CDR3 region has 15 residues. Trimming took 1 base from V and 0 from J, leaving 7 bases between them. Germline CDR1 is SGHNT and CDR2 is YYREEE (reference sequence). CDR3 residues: CASSLLRSNTGELFF. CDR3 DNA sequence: TGTGCCAGCAGCTTGCTGCGATCGAACACCGGGGAGCTGTTTTTT.

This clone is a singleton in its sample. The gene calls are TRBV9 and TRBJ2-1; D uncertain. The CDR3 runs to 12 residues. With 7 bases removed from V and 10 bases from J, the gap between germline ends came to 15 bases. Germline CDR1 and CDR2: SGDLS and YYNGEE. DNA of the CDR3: TGTGCCAGCGCACCCGCGAAAGGCGAGCAGTTCTTC. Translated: CASAPAKGEQFF.

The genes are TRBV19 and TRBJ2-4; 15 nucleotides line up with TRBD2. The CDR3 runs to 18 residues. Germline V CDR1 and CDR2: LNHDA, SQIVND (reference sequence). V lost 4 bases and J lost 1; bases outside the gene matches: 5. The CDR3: CASSRGLAGGPAKNIQYF. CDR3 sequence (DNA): TGTGCCAGTAGTAGAGGACTAGCGGGAGGGCCCGCCAAAAACATTCAGTACTTC.

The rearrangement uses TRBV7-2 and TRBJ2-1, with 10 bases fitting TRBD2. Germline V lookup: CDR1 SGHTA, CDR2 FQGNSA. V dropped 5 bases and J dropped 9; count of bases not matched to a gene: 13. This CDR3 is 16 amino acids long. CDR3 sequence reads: CASSRRTSGPRLEQFF. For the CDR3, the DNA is TGTGCCAGCAGCAGGAGGACTAGCGGACCTAGGCTTGAGCAGTTCTTC.

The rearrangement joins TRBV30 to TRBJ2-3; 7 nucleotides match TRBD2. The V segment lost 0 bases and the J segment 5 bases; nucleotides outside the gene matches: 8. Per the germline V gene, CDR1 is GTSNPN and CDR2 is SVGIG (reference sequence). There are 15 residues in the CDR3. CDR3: CAWSVTWREKDTQYF. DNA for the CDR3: TGTGCCTGGAGTGTAACGTGGCGGGAGAAAGATACGCAGTATTTT.

The CDR3 sequence is CASRTGTSSYNEQFF. DNA of the CDR3: TGTGCCAGCAGGACCGGGACTTCTTCCTACAATGAGCAGTTCTTC. This rearrangement joins TRBV2 to TRBJ2-1; TRBD2 might be the D (6 bases). The V gene's germline CDR1 is SNHLY and CDR2 FYNNEI. There are 15 residues in the CDR3. Trimming took off 6 bases at V and 1 base at J, with 13 bases between the two ends.

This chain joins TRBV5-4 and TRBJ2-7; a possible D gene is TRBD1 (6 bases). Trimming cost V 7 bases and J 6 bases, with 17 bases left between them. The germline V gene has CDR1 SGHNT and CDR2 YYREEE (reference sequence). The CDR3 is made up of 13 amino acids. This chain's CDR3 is CASSGTPFVEQYF. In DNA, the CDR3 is TGTGCCAGCTCCGGGACACCGTTTGTCGAGCAGTACTTC.

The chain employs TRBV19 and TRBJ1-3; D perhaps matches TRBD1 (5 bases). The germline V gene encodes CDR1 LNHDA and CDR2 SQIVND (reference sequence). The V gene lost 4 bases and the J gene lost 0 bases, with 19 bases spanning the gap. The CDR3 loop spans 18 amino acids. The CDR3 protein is CASSNPRDGHHSGNTIYF. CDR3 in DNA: TGTGCCAGTAGTAACCCCCGGGACGGCCATCACTCTGGAAACACCATATATTTT.

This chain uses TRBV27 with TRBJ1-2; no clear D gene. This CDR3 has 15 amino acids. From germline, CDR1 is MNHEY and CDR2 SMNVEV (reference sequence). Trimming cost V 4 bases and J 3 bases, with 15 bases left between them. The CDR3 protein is CASSSPGRPDYGYTF. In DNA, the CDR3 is TGTGCCAGCAGTTCGCCGGGCCGTCCGGACTATGGCTACACCTTC.

The CDR3 DNA follows: TGTGCCAGCAGTGCCAACAGGGCCTACGAGCAGTACTTC. Its translation: CASSANRAYEQYF. The rearrangement uses TRBV27 and TRBJ2-7, with a tentative D call TRBD1 (6 bases). Germline V gene data show CDR1 as MNHEY and CDR2 as SMNVEV (reference sequence). The V and J ends lost 5 bases and 2 bases respectively, with 10 bases between them. The CDR3 spans 13 residues.

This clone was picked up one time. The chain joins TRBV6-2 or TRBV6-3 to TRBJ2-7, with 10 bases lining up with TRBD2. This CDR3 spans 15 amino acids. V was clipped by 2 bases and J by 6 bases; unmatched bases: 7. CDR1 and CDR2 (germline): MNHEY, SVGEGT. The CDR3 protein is CASSYLASGRSEQYF. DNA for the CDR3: TGTGCCAGCAGTTACCTGGCTAGCGGGAGAAGCGAGCAGTACTTC.

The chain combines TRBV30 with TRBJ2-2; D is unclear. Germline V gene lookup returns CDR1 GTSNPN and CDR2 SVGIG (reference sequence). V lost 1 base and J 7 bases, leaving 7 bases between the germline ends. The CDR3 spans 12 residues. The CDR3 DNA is TGTGCCTGGAGTGAGGCTAGCGGGGAGCTGTTTTTT. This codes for CAWSEASGELFF.

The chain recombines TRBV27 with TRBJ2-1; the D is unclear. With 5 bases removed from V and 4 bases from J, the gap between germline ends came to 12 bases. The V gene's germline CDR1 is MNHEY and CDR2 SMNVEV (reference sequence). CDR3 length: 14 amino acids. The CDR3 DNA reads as TGTGCCAGCAGTCGGCCGAACTCTTACAATGAGCAGTTCTTC. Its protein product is CASSRPNSYNEQFF.

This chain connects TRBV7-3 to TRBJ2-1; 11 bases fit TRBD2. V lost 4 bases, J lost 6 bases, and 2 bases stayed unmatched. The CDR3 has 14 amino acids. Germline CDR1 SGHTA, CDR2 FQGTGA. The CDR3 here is CASSYSGRGNEQFF. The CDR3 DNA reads TGTGCCAGCAGCTATAGCGGGAGGGGCAATGAGCAGTTCTTC.

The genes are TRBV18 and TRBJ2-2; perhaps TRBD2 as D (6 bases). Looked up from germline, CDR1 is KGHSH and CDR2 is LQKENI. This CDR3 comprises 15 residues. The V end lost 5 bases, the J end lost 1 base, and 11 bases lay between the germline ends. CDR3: CASSTRDLNTGELFF. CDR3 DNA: TGTGCCAGCTCAACCCGGGACTTGAACACCGGGGAGCTGTTTTTT.

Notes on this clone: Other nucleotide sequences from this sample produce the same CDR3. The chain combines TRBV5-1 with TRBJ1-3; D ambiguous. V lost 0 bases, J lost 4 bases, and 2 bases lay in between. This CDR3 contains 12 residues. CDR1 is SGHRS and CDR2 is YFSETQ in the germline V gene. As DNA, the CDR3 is TGCGCCAGCAGCTTGGAGGGAAACACCATATATTTT. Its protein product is CASSLEGNTIYF.

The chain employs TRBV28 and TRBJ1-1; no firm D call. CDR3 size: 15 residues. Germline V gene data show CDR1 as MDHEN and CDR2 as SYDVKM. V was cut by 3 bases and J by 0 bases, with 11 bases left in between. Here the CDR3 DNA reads TGTGCCAGCAGTTTCGAGCATTCCATGAACACTGAAGCTTTCTTT. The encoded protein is CASSFEHSMNTEAFF.

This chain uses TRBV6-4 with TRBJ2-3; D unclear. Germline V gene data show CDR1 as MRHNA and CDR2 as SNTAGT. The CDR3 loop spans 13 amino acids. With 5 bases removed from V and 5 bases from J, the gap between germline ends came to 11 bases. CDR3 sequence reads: CASSSSEQDTQYF. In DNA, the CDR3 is TGTGCCAGCAGTTCAAGTGAGCAAGATACGCAGTATTTT.

Here the CDR3 reads CAIKGSTDTQYF. CDR3 coding DNA: TGTGCCATCAAGGGGAGCACAGATACGCAGTATTTT. The genes are TRBV10-3 and TRBJ2-3; D might be TRBD1 (5 bases). Trimming removed 7 bases at V and 0 bases at J, with 5 bases between. The CDR3 extends over 12 amino acids. Germline CDR1 is ENHRY and CDR2 is SYGVKD.

For the CDR3, the DNA is TGTGCCAGCAACGAACGTCAGACTGAAGCTTTCTTT. Protein: CASNERQTEAFF. V is TRBV5-6 and J is TRBJ1-1; D is ambiguous. Germline loops: CDR1 SGHDT, CDR2 YYEEEE. Between the trimmed V and J ends, which lost 6 bases and 5 bases, there was a span of 11 bases. The CDR3 runs to 12 residues.

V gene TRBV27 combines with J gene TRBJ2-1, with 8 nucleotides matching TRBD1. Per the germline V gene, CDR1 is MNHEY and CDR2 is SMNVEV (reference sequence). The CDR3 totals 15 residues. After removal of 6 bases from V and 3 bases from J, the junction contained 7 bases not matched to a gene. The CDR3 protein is CASSSTGAYYNEQFF. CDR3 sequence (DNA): TGTGCCAGCAGCTCGACAGGGGCCTACTACAATGAGCAGTTCTTC.

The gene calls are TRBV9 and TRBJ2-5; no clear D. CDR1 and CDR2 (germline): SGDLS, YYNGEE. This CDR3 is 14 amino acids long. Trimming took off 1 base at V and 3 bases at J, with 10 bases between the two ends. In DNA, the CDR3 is TGTGCCAGCAGCGTACGGTCCGTCGAAGAGACCCAGTACTTC. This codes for CASSVRSVEETQYF.

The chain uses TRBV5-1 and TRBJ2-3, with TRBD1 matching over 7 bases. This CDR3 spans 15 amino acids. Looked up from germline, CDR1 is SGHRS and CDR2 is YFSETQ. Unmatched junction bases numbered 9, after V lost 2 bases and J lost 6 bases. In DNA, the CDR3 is TGCGCCAGCAGCTTAATGGGACAGATCCCTGATACGCAGTATTTT. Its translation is CASSLMGQIPDTQYF. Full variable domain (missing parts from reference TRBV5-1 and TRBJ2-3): KAGVTQTPRYLIKTRGQQVTLSCSPISGHRSVSWYQQTPGQGLQFLFEYFSETQRNKGNFPGRFSGRQFSNSRSEMNVSTLELGDSALYLCASSLMGQIPDTQYFGPGTRLTVL.